This entry describes one TCR beta chain. Its target is unknown. The CDR3 length is 18 residues. CDR1 is SGHRS, CDR2 YFSETQ, per germline. The V and J ends lost 0 bases and 4 bases respectively, with 19 bases between them. The data were obtained in a study of cytomegalovirus exposure and HLA in healthy donors. The PCR had 60 Vbeta and 13 Jbeta primers. The repertoire was sequenced with immunoSEQ multiplex PCR; TCRdb's copy has only in-frame clones and lacks some. The sample lists around 71,000 clones; under 80% were seen once. Study-wide results and caveats: V- and J-gene trimming of TCR beta was linked (in a later analysis) to a missense DCLRE1C variant.

The receptor's source is a male donor in good health and CMV-seropositive. The rearrangement links TRBV5-1 to TRBJ1-4; possible D gene TRBD1, 6 bases. Input material: PBMCs. The CDR3 sequence is CASSLGPTRGSSNEKLFF. The CDR3 nucleotides are TGCGCCAGCAGCTTGGGACCGACCAGGGGATCAAGTAATGAAAAACTGTTTTTT. The full variable domain, in which reference TRBV5-1 and TRBJ1-4 provide the parts outside the CDR3, is KAGVTQTPRYLIKTRGQQVTLSCSPISGHRSVSWYQQTPGQGLQFLFEYFSETQRNKGNFPGRFSGRQFSNSRSEMNVSTLELGDSALYLCASSLGPTRGSSNEKLFFGSGTQLSVL.